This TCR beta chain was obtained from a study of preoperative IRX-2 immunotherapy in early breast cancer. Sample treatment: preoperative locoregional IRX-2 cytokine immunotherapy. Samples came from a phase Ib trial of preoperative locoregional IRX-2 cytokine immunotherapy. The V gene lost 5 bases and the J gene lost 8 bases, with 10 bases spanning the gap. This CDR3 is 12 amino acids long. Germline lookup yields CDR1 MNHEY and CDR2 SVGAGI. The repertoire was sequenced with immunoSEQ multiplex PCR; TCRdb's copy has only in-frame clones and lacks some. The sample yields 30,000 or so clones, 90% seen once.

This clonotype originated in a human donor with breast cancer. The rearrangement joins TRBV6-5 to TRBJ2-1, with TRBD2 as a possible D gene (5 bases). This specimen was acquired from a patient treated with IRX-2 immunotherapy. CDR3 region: CASSPSSYEQFF. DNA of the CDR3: TGTGCCAGCAGTCCTAGCAGCTATGAGCAGTTCTTC.